This T cell receptor beta chain was found in a study of human CD8 memory T cell subsets. General study findings and limits: Effector memory subsets were less diverse than the similarly diverse stem-like memory and precursor exhausted subsets.

Concerning this clonotype: Its matching antigen is unknown.

Preparation of the TCR beta libraries relied on UMI-labeled 5' RACE. Original methodology: Between about 2,700 and 18,000 functional CDR3 beta clonotypes were found per TCR beta library. TCRdb re-called the 5' RACE reads, yielding one record per CDR3 amino acid sequence without DNA. TCRdb's processing, not the authors' own work, is the source of the V and J calls. The table lists some 5,000 distinct CDR3 sequences, with roughly 25% in the top ten. CDR1 and CDR2 (germline): ENHRY, SYGVKD. This CDR3 contains 17 residues. Sequenced sample: CD8+ T cells from PBMCs. The V call is TRBV10-3, the J call TRBJ2-1; TCRdb lists TRBD2, though no DNA is available to test this call. This clonotype originated in a human donor in good health. The CDR3 sequence is CAISDLVRTLGGNEQFF.